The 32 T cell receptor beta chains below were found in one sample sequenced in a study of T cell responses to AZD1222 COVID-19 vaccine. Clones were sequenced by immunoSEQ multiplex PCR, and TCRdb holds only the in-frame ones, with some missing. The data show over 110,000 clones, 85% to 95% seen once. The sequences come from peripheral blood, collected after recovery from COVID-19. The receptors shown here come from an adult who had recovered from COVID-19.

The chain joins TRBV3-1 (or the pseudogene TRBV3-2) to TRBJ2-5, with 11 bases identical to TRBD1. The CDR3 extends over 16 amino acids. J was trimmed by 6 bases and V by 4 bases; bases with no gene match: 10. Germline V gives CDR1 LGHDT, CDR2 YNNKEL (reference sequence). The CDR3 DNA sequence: TGTGCCAGCAGCCCAGGACAGGGGGCCCCGTTGCAGACCCAGTACTTC. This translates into CASSPGQGAPLQTQYF.

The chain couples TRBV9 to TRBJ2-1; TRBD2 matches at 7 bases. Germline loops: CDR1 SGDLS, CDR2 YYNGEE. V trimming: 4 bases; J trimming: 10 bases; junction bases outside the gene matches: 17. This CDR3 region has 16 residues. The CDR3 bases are TGTGCCAGCAGCTCCCCAGGACTAGAACCTTTAGGAGAGCAGTTCTTC. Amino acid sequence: CASSSPGLEPLGEQFF.

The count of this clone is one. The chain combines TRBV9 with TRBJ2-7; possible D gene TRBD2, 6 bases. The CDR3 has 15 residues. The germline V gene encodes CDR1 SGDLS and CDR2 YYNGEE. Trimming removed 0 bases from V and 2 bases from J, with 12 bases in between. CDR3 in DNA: TGTGCCAGCAGCGTAGTGGAGGGGCCCACCTACGAGCAGTACTTC. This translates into CASSVVEGPTYEQYF.

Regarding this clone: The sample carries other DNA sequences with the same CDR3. CDR3 sequence: CASSLDRANTGELFF. The CDR3 DNA is TGCGCCAGCAGCCTAGACAGGGCGAACACCGGGGAGCTGTTTTTT. The rearrangement uses TRBV5-1 and TRBJ2-2; 7 bases are shared with TRBD1. The CDR3 loop spans 15 amino acids. J lost 0 bases, V lost 4 bases, and 3 bases had no gene match. Germline assignment: CDR1 SGHRS and CDR2 YFSETQ. Combining the CDR3 with reference TRBV5-1 and TRBJ2-2 gives the whole variable domain KAGVTQTPRYLIKTRGQQVTLSCSPISGHRSVSWYQQTPGQGLQFLFEYFSETQRNKGNFPGRFSGRQFSNSRSEMNVSTLELGDSALYLCASSLDRANTGELFFGEGSRLTVL.

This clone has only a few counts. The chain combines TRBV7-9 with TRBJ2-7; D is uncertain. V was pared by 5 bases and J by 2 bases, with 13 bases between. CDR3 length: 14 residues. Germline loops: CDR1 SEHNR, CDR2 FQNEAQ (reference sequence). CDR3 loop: CASSPVLKPYEQYF. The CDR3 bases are TGTGCCAGCAGCCCAGTTCTCAAACCCTACGAGCAGTACTTC.

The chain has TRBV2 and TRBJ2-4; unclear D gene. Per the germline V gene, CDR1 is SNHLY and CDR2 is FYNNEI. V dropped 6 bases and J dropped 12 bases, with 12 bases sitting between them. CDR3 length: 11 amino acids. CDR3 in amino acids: CASSDGVAQYF. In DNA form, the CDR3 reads TGTGCCAGCAGCGATGGGGTCGCTCAGTACTTC.

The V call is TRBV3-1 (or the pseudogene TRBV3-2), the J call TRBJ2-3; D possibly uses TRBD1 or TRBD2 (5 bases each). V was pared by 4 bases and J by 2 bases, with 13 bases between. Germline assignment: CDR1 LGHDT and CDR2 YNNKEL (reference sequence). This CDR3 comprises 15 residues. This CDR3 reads CASSRRGPNTDTQYF. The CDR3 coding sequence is TGTGCCAGCAGCCGAAGGGGACCCAACACAGATACGCAGTATTTT.

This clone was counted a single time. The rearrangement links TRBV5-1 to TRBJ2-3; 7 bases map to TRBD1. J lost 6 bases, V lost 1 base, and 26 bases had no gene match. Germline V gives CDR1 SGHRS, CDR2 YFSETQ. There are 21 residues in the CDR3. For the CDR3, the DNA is TGCGCCAGCAGCTTGCTAGACAGGGCGCGGCGGGTAGAATCCGGGTGGGATACGCAGTATTTT. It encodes CASSLLDRARRVESGWDTQYF. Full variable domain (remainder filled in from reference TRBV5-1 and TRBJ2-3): KAGVTQTPRYLIKTRGQQVTLSCSPISGHRSVSWYQQTPGQGLQFLFEYFSETQRNKGNFPGRFSGRQFSNSRSEMNVSTLELGDSALYLCASSLLDRARRVESGWDTQYFGPGTRLTVL.

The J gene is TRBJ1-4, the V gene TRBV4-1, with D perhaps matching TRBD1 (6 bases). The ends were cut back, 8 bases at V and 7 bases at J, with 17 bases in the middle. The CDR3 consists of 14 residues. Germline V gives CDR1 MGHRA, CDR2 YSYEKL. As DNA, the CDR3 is TGCGCCAGCGGAGACCGAGGCAGGGGTGAAAAACTGTTTTTT. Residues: CASGDRGRGEKLFF.

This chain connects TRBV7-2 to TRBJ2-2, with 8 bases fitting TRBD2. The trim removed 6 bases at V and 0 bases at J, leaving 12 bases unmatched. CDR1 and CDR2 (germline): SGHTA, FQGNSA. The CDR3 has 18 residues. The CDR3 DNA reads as TGTGCCAGCAGGATCAACCTGGGGGGACTAGCGAACACCGGGGAGCTGTTTTTT. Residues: CASRINLGGLANTGELFF. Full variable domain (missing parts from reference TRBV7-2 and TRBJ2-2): GAGVSQSPSNKVTEKGKDVELRCDPISGHTALYWYRQSLGQGLEFLIYFQGNSAPDKSGLPSDRFSAERTGGSVSTLTIQRTQQEDSAVYLCASRINLGGLANTGELFFGEGSRLTVL.

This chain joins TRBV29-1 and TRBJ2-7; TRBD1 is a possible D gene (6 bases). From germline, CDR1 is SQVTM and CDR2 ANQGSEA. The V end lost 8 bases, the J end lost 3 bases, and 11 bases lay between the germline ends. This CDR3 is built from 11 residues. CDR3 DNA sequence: TGCAGCCTAGGGGGTAACTACGAGCAGTACTTC. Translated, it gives CSLGGNYEQYF.

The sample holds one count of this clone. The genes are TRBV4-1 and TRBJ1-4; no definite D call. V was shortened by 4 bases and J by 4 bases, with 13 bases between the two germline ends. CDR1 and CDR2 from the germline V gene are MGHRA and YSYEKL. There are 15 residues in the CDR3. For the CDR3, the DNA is TGCGCCAGCAGCCTAGAAGTCACGATTAATGAAAAACTGTTTTTT. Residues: CASSLEVTINEKLFF.

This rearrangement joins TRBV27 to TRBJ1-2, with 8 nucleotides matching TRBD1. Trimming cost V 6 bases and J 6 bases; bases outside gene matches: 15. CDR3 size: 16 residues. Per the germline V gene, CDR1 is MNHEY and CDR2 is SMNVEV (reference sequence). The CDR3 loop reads CASSSDREESPNGYTF. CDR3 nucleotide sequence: TGTGCCAGCAGCTCGGACAGGGAAGAGAGTCCCAATGGCTACACCTTC.

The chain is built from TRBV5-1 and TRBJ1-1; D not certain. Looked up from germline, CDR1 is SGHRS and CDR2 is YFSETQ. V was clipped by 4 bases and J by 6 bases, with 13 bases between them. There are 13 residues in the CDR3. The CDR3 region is CASSPSELAEAFF. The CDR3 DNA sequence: TGCGCCAGCAGCCCGTCGGAGTTAGCTGAAGCTTTCTTT.

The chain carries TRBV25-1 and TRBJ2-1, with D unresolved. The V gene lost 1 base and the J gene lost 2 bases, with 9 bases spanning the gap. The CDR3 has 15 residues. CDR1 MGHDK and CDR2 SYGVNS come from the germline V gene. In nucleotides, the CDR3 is TGTGCCAGCAGTGAATCGGGCCGCACCTACAATGAGCAGTTCTTC. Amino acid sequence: CASSESGRTYNEQFF.

CDR3 sequence reads: CASSPDRVLNQPQHF. Here the CDR3 DNA reads TGTGCCAGCAGCCCGGACAGGGTTCTCAATCAGCCCCAGCATTTT. The J gene is TRBJ1-5, the V gene TRBV4-2; 8 nucleotides align to TRBD1. The CDR3 has 15 amino acids. J lost 3 bases, V lost 4 bases, and 5 bases had no gene match. The germline V gene encodes CDR1 LGHNA and CDR2 YNFKEQ.

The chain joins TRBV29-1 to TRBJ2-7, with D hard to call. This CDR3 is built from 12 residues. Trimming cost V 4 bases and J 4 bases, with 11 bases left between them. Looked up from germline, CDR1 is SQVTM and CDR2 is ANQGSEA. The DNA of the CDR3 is TGCAGCGTTGGGGATTTTGAATACGAGCAGTACTTC. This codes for CSVGDFEYEQYF.

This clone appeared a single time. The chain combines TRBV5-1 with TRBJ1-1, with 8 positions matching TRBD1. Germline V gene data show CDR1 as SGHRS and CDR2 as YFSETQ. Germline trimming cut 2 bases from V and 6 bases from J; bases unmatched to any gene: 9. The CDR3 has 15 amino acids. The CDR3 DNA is TGCGCCAGCAGCTTCCGACAGGGGAGGTTCGCTGAAGCTTTCTTT. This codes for CASSFRQGRFAEAFF.

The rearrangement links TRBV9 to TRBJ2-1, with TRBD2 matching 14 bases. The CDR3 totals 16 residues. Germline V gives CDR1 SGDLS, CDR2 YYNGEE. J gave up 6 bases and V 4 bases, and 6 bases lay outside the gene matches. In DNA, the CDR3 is TGTGCCAGCAGCCCCCAAGGACTAGCGGGAGGCAATGAGCAGTTCTTC. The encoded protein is CASSPQGLAGGNEQFF.

DNA for the CDR3: TGTGCCAGCTCACGAGACAGGGAGGTCGGGGAGCTGTTTTTT. This encodes CASSRDREVGELFF. The rearrangement joins TRBV18 to TRBJ2-2, with a tentative D call TRBD1 (7 bases). This CDR3 has 14 residues. Trimming removed 4 bases from V and 7 bases from J, with 13 bases in between. The germline CDR1 and CDR2 sequences are KGHSH and LQKENI.

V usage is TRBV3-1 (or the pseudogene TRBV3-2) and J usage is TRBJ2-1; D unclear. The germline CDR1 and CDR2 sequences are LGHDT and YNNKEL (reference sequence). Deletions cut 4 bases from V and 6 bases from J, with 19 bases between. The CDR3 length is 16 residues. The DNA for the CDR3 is TGTGCCAGCAGCCCTTACGGAGTATCCGGTGGCAATGAGCAGTTCTTC. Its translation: CASSPYGVSGGNEQFF.

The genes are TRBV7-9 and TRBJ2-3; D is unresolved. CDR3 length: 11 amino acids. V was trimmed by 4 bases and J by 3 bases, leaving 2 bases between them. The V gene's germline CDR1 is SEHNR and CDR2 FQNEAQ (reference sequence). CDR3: CASSSTDTQYF. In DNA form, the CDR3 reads TGTGCCAGCAGCTCTACAGATACGCAGTATTTT.

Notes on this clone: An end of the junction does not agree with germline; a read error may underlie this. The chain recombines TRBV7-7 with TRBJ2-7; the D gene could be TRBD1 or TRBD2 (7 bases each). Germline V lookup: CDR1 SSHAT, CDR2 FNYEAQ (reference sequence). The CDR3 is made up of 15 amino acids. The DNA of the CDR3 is TGTGCTAGCAGCTTAGCGGCAGGGGGGGCCTACGAGCAGTACTTC. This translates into CASSLAAGGAYEQYF.

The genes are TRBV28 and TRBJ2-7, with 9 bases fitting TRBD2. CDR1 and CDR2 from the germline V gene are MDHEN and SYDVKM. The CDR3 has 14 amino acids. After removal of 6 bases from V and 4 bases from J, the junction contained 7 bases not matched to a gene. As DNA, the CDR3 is TGTGCCAGCAGGCTAGCGGGAAAAGGTTACGAGCAGTACTTC. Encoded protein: CASRLAGKGYEQYF.

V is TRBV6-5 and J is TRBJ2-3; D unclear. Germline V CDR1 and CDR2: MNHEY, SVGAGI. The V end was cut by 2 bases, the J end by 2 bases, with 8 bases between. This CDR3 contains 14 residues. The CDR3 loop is CASSYGKVTDTQYF. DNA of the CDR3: TGTGCCAGCAGTTACGGCAAAGTCACAGATACGCAGTATTTT.

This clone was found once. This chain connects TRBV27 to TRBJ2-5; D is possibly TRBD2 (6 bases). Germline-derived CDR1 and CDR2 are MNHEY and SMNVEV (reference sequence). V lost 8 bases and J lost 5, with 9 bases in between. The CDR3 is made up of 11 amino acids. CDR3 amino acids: CASGGWETQYF. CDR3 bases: TGTGCCAGCGGGGGGTGGGAGACCCAGTACTTC.

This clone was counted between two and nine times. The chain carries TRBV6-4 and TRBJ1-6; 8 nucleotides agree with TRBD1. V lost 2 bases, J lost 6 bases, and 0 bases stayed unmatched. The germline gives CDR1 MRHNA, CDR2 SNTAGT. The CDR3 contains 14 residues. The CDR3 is CASSDTGGNSPLHF. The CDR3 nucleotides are TGTGCCAGCAGTGACACAGGGGGTAATTCACCCCTCCACTTT.

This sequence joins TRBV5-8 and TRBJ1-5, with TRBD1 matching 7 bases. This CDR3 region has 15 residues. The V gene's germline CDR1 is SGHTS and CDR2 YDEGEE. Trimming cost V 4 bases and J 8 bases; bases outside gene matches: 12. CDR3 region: CASSPGGGLMKPQHF. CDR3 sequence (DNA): TGTGCCAGCAGCCCGGGAGGGGGCTTGATGAAGCCCCAGCATTTT.

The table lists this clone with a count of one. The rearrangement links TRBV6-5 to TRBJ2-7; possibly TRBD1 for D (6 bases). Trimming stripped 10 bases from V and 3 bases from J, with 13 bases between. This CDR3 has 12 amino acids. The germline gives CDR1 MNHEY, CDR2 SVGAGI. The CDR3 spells CATGETYYEQYF. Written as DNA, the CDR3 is TGTGCCACAGGGGAGACATACTACGAGCAGTACTTC.

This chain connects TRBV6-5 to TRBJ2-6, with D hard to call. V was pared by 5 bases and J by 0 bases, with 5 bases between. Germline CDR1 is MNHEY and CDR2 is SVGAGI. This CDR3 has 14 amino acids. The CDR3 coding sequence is TGTGCCAGCAGTCCGTTCTCTGGGGCCAACGTCCTGACTTTC. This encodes CASSPFSGANVLTF.

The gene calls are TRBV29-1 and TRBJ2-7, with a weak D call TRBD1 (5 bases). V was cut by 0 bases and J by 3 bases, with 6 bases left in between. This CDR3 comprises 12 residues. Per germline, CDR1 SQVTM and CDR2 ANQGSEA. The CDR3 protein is CSVEDDSYEQYF. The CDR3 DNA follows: TGCAGCGTTGAAGATGACAGCTACGAGCAGTACTTC.

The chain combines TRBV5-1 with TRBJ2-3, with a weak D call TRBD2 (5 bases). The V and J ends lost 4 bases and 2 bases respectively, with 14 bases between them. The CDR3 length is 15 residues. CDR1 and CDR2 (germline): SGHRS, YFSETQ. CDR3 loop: CASSPRGAPTDTQYF. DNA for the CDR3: TGCGCCAGCAGCCCTCGGGGTGCTCCCACAGATACGCAGTATTTT.